This is a list of T cell receptor beta chains from one sample in a study of cytomegalovirus exposure and HLA in healthy donors. Some clones are missing from TCRdb's copy, which holds only in-frame ones; the method was immunoSEQ multiplex PCR. The sample holds about 220,000 clones, around nine tenths seen once. The sequencing input was PBMCs. Receptors originate from a woman younger than 30 in good health and CMV-seronegative. Each CDR3 is given with its conserved first and last residue. D genes are given only for firm matches. Not all rows give a size; the values are once, few, many and, for expanded clones, a class.

>TRBJ1-2|NA|TRBV18|NA
CASSPERISNYGYTF
TGTGCCAGCTCACCAGAGCGCATTTCGAACTATGGCTACACCTTC
>TRBJ2-7|NA|TRBV9|NA
CASSVSLAETYEQYF
TGTGCCAGCAGCGTAAGTTTAGCGGAAACCTACGAGCAGTACTTC
>TRBJ1-1|NA|TRBV9|NA
CASSVSGGTEAFF
TGTGCCAGCAGCGTCTCGGGGGGGACTGAAGCTTTCTTT
>TRBJ1-1|NA|TRBV2|NA
CASSERGRTNTEAFF
TGTGCCAGCAGTGAACGGGGGAGAACGAACACTGAAGCTTTCTTT
>TRBJ1-1|NA|TRBV5-1|TRBD1
CASSWDRSEAFF
TGCGCCAGCAGCTGGGACAGATCTGAAGCTTTCTTT
>TRBJ1-5|NA|TRBV7-8|NA
CASSRDRQEHQPQHF
TGTGCCAGCAGCCGCGACAGGCAAGAGCATCAGCCCCAGCATTTT
>TRBJ1-5|few|TRBV4-1|NA
CASSQEGGSNQPQHF
TGCGCCAGCAGCCAAGAGGGGGGTAGCAATCAGCCCCAGCATTTT
>TRBJ2-7|NA|TRBV5-1|TRBD1
CASSLGGGQGYEQYF
TGCGCCAGCAGCTTAGGTGGGGGACAGGGCTACGAGCAGTACTTC
>TRBJ2-5|NA|TRBV19|NA
CASTFQETQYF
TGTGCCAGTACATTCCAAGAGACCCAGTACTTC
>TRBJ1-5|NA|TRBV6-5|NA
CASSRTGPYQPQHF
TGTGCCAGCAGCCGAACAGGGCCTTATCAGCCCCAGCATTTT
>TRBJ2-7|NA|TRBV19|TRBD1
CASSRGTGGNYEQYF
TGTGCCAGTAGCCGCGGGACAGGGGGAAACTACGAGCAGTACTTC
>TRBJ1-5|NA|TRBV27|TRBD1
CASSPQDRSNQPQHF
TGTGCCAGCAGCCCCCAGGACAGGAGCAATCAGCCCCAGCATTTT
>TRBJ1-3|NA|TRBV5-1|NA
CASSLGAVAGNTIYF
TGCGCCAGCAGCTTGGGGGCAGTTGCTGGAAACACCATATATTTT
>TRBJ2-3|NA|TRBV5-1|NA
CASSLDEGQQYF
TGCGCCAGCAGCTTGGACGAGGGACAGCAGTATTTT
>TRBJ2-6|NA|TRBV19|NA
CASSIASRGSGANVLTF
TGTGCCAGTAGTATAGCGAGCAGGGGCTCTGGGGCCAACGTCCTGACTTTC
>TRBJ1-1|NA|TRBV29-1|NA
CSGSLEVTEAFF
TGCAGCGGATCGCTGGAGGTGACTGAAGCTTTCTTT
>TRBJ1-4|NA|TRBV9|TRBD1
CASSPRGTGTEKLFF
TGTGCCAGCAGCCCAAGGGGGACAGGGACTGAAAAACTGTTTTTT
>TRBJ2-3|NA|TRBV23-1|TRBD2
CASSQWREVGPDTQYF
TGCGCCAGCAGTCAATGGCGGGAGGTTGGGCCAGATACGCAGTATTTT
>TRBJ1-5|NA|TRBV2|TRBD1
CASSSTTGYDQPQHF
TGTGCCAGCAGTTCGACGACAGGGTACGATCAGCCCCAGCATTTT
>TRBJ1-5|NA|TRBV28|TRBD1
CASSPISGTGSNQPQHF
TGTGCCAGCAGCCCTATATCCGGGACAGGGAGTAATCAGCCCCAGCATTTT
>TRBJ1-4|NA|TRBV19|NA
CASSGSWQPEEKLFF
TGTGCCAGTAGTGGGAGCTGGCAGCCAGAAGAAAAACTGTTTTTT
>TRBJ1-2|NA|TRBV7-9|TRBD1
CASSRQTGFYGYTF
TGTGCCAGCAGCCGTCAGACAGGGTTCTATGGCTACACCTTC
>TRBJ1-4|NA|TRBV29-1|TRBD1
CSVDPGQGLSTSNEKLFF
TGCAGCGTTGATCCGGGACAGGGTTTGAGCACTTCTAATGAAAAACTGTTTTTT
>TRBJ1-2|NA|TRBV6-5|TRBD1
CASRALTGGNYGYTF
TGTGCCAGCAGAGCATTGACAGGGGGGAACTATGGCTACACCTTC
>TRBJ1-2|NA|TRBV10-3|TRBD1
CAISRDRDGYTF
TGTGCCATCAGTAGGGACAGAGATGGCTACACCTTC